This T cell receptor (beta chain) was identified in a study of human T cells and chemical hapten exposure. MiXCR, applied by TCRdb to the RACE reads, yields one record per CDR3 protein. Of approximately 260,000 distinct CDR3 sequences listed, approximately 8.6% were seen once; the top ten hold 2.3%. Findings of the study overall: Expanded TCRs were compared with controls, and the expanded TCRs formed significantly more large CDR3 similarity clusters.

Time point in this sample: pre-sensitization, week 0. Treatment reported: therapeutic diphenylcyclopropenone sensitization with weekly scalp DPC. There are many counts of this clonotype. Antigen specificity is unknown. Losses at the gene ends were 6 bases for V and 2 bases for J; bases not matched to a gene: 20. Germline V lookup: CDR1 MNHEY, CDR2 SVGAGI. The CDR3 covers 20 residues. The sample was whole blood, taken in connection with sensitization to the hapten diphenylcyclopropenone (DPC). The clonotype was recovered from a woman between 40 and 50 years old with alopecia areata. Some clones in this sample may be carry-over from other donors' samples. This sequence joins TRBV6-5 and TRBJ2-1; 9 bases align to TRBD1. DNA for the CDR3: TGTGCCAGCAGACCATGGGCCGGGACAGGGCCCATCGGCACCTACAATGAGCAGTTCTTC. Translation gives CASRPWAGTGPIGTYNEQFF.